The 5 T cell receptor beta chains listed next were all sequenced from one sample in a study of cytomegalovirus exposure and HLA in healthy donors. Primers for the PCR totalled 60 Vbeta and 13 Jbeta. TCRdb's table, derived via immunoSEQ multiplex PCR, lists solely in-frame clones and lacks some. The table lists about 94,000 clones, around 82% of them singletons. The sequencing input was PBMCs. The receptor set was obtained from a woman between 55 and 75 years old in good health and CMV-seronegative.

This chain connects TRBV6-5 to TRBJ1-6, with unresolved D. The germline gives CDR1 MNHEY, CDR2 SVGAGI. The CDR3 is made up of 14 amino acids. V was shortened by 6 bases and J by 6 bases, with 12 bases between the two germline ends. The CDR3 sequence is CASSLQYPNSPLHF. The CDR3 DNA is TGTGCCAGCAGCCTGCAGTATCCTAATTCACCCCTCCACTTT.

This chain uses TRBV29-1 with TRBJ1-5, with a weak D call TRBD1 (5 bases). Deletions cut 6 bases from V and 0 bases from J, with 15 bases between. The V gene's germline CDR1 is SQVTM and CDR2 ANQGSEA. This CDR3 is 15 amino acids long. The CDR3 region has the DNA TGCAGCGTCGCCGACAGTTCTAATAGCAATCAGCCCCAGCATTTT. Translating it yields CSVADSSNSNQPQHF.

The CDR3 here is CASSLEPGQGKYNEQFF. Here the CDR3 DNA reads TGTGCCAGCAGCTTAGAGCCGGGACAGGGGAAATACAATGAGCAGTTCTTC. The chain recombines TRBV7-9 with TRBJ2-1, with 10 bases identical to TRBD1. The V gene's germline CDR1 is SEHNR and CDR2 FQNEAQ (reference sequence). The J segment lost 4 bases and the V segment lost 1 base, leaving 7 bases of the junction unmatched. The CDR3 spans 17 residues.

This clone was observed once. V usage is TRBV7-6 and J usage is TRBJ2-1, with a weak D call TRBD2 (5 bases). The germline gives CDR1 SGHVS, CDR2 FNYEAQ. The CDR3 covers 16 residues. The V end lost 5 bases, the J end lost 0 bases, and 14 bases lay between the germline ends. The CDR3 region has the DNA TGTGCCAGCAGCCCGGTACAGAGCGGCTCCTACAATGAGCAGTTCTTC. It specifies CASSPVQSGSYNEQFF.

The chain couples TRBV11-2 to TRBJ2-4; 8 positions agree with TRBD1. After removal of 5 bases from V and 9 bases from J, the junction contained 9 bases not matched to a gene. CDR3 length: 14 residues. CDR1 and CDR2 from the germline V gene are SGHAT and FQNNGV. CDR3 nucleotides: TGTGCCAGCAGCCCGACAGGGGTCGGGGTCATTCAGTACTTC. It encodes CASSPTGVGVIQYF.